The sequence of this T cell receptor (beta chain) was determined in a study of blood T cell repertoires in COVID-19. Study-level information: Researchers got acute and convalescent COVID-19 samples from the United States, Italy and Spain. Nucleic acid was either cDNA or gDNA, and it came from T cells, B-cell-depleted T cells, or PBMCs.

In the study's own analysis: Quantification of nucleated cells was approximated via reference gene primer amplification. The method was immunoSEQ multiplex PCR; TCRdb's version includes in-frame clones alone and lacks a portion of them. Clone size and V and J calls were adopted from that table, with D and trimming inferred from the DNA. Among around 150,000 clones listed, about 79% were seen once. Trimming removed 6 bases from V and 3 bases from J; junction bases left unmatched: 5. The CDR3 consists of 14 residues. Germline V gene sequence: CDR1 LGHDT, CDR2 YNNKEL (reference sequence). The chain is built from TRBV3-1 (or the pseudogene TRBV3-2) and TRBJ1-2; the match to TRBD1 covers 9 bases. The material sequenced was peripheral blood. This receptor was taken from a woman older than 75 with active or convalescent COVID-19. CDR3 DNA: TGTGCCAGCAGACCTGGGACAGGGCACTATGGCTACACCTTC. Protein: CASRPGTGHYGYTF.